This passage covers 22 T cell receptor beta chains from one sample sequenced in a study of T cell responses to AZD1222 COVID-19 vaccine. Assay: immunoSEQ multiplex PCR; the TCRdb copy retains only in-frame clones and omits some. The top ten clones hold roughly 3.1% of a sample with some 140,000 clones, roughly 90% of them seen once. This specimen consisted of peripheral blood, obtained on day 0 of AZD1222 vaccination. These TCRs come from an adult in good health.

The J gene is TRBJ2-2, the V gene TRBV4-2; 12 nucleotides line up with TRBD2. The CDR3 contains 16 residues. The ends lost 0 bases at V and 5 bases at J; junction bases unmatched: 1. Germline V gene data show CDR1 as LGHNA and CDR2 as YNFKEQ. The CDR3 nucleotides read TGTGCCAGCAGCCAAGAAGGACTAGCGGGGACCGGGGAGCTGTTTTTT. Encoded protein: CASSQEGLAGTGELFF.

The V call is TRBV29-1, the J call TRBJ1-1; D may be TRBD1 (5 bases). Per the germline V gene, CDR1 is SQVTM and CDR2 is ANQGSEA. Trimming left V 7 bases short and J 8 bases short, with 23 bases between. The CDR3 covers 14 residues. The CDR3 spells CSGTIPTVTEEAFF. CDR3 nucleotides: TGCAGCGGGACGATTCCGACAGTAACTGAAGAAGCTTTCTTT.

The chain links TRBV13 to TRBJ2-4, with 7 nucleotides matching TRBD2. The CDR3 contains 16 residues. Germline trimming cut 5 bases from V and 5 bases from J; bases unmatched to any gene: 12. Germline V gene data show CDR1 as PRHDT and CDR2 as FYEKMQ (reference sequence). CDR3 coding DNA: TGTGCCAGCAGCCATAGGACTAGTAGGGTCGAAAACATTCAGTACTTC. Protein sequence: CASSHRTSRVENIQYF.

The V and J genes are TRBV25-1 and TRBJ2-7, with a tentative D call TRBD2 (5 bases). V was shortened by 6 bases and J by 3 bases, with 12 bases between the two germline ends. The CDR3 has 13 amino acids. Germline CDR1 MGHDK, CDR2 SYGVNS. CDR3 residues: CASRAGLFYEQYF. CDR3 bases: TGTGCCAGCAGGGCCGGACTTTTCTACGAGCAGTACTTC.

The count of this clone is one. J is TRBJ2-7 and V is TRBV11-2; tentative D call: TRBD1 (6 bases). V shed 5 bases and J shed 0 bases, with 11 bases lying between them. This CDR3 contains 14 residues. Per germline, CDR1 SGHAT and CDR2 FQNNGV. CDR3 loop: CASSPVGGSYEQYF. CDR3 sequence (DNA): TGTGCCAGCAGCCCCGTAGGGGGCTCCTACGAGCAGTACTTC. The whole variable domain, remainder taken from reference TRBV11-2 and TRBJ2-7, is EAGVAQSPRYKIIEKRQSVAFWCNPISGHATLYWYQQILGQGPKLLIQFQNNGVVDDSQLPKDRFSAERLKGVDSTLKIQPAKLEDSAVYLCASSPVGGSYEQYFGPGTRLTVT.

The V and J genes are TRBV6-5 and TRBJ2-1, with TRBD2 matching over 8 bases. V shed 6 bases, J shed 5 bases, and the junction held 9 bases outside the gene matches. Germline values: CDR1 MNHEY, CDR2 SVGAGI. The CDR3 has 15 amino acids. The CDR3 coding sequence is TGTGCCAGCAGCTTAAGCGGGGGCATAAACAATGAGCAGTTCTTC. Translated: CASSLSGGINNEQFF.

CDR3 protein: CASSTNWDRNTYGYTF. The DNA of the CDR3 is TGTGCCAGCAGCACTAATTGGGACAGGAACACCTATGGCTACACCTTC. V is TRBV9 and J is TRBJ1-2, with TRBD1 identical over 8 bases. This CDR3 has 16 amino acids. The germline gives CDR1 SGDLS, CDR2 YYNGEE. With 4 bases clipped from V and 4 bases from J, the junction kept 12 bases outside the gene matches.

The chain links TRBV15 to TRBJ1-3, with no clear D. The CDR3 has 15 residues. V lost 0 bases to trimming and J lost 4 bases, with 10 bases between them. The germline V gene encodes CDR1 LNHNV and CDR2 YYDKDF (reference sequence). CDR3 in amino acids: CATSRDGLSGNTIYF. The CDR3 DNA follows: TGTGCCACCAGCAGAGATGGGCTGTCGGGAAACACCATATATTTT.

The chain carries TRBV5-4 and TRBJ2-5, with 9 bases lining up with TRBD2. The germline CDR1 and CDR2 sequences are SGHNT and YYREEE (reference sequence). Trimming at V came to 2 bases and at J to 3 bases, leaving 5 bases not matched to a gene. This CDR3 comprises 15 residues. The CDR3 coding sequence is TGTGCCAGCAGCTTCGAGACTAGCGGCAAAGAGACCCAGTACTTC. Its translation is CASSFETSGKETQYF.

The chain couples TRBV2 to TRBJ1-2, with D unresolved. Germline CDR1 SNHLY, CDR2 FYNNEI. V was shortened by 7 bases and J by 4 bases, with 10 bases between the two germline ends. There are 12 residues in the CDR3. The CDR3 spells CASTFSGYGYTF. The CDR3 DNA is TGTGCCAGCACCTTCAGCGGCTATGGCTACACCTTC.

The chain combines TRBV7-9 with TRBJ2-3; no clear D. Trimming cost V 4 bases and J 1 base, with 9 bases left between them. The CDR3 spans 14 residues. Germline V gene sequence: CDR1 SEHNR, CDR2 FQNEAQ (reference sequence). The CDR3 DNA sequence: TGTGCCAGCAGCTCTTGGACCCGCACAGATACGCAGTATTTT. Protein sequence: CASSSWTRTDTQYF.

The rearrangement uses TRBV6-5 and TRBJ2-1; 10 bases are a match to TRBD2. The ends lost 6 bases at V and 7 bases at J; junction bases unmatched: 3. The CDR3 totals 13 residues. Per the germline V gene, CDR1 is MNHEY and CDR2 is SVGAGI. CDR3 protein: CASRPLAGNEQFF. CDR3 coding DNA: TGTGCCAGCAGACCACTAGCGGGGAATGAGCAGTTCTTC.

CDR3 bases: TGTGCCAGTAGTGGGGCGGGGGCACGCACAGATACGCAGTATTTT. It specifies CASSGAGARTDTQYF. V and J are TRBV19 and TRBJ2-3, with D tentatively TRBD2 (7 bases). The length of the CDR3 is 15 residues. V was clipped by 5 bases and J by 1 base, with 13 bases between them. Per the germline V gene, CDR1 is LNHDA and CDR2 is SQIVND (reference sequence).

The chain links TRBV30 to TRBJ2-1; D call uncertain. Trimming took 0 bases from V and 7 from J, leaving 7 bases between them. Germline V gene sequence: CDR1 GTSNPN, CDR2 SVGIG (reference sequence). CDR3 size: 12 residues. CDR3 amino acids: CAWSVLQNEQFF. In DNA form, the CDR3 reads TGTGCCTGGAGTGTACTTCAGAATGAGCAGTTCTTC.

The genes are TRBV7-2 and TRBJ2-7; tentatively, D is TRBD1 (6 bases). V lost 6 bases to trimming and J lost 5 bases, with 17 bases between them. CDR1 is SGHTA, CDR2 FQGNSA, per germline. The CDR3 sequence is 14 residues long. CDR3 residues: CASSVRTGLDEQYF. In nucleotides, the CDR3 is TGTGCCAGCAGTGTTAGAACAGGGCTGGACGAGCAGTACTTC.

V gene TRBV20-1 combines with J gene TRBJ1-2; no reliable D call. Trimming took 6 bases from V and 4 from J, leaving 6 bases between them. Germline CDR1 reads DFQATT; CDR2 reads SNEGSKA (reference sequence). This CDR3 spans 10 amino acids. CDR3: CSALPYGYTF. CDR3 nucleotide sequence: TGCAGTGCCCTTCCCTATGGCTACACCTTC.

CDR3: CASSQRVGTGANVLTF. CDR3 nucleotide sequence: TGTGCCAGCAGCCAAAGAGTGGGAACTGGGGCCAACGTCCTGACTTTC. J is TRBJ2-6 and V is TRBV11-3, with D uncertain. V lost 5 bases to trimming and J lost 2 bases, with 13 bases between them. From germline, CDR1 is SGHNT and CDR2 YENEEA. The CDR3 has 16 amino acids.

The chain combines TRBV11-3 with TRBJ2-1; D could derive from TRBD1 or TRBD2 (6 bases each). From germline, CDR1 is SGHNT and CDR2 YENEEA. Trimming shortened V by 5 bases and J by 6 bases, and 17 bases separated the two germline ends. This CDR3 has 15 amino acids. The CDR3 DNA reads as TGTGCCAGCAGCCCCAGGTCATGGGGGGCCAATGAGCAGTTCTTC. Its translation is CASSPRSWGANEQFF.

The CDR3 DNA reads as TGTGCCAGCACTCGTTTAGTGGGCGGGGAGCTGTTTTTT. It yields the protein CASTRLVGGELFF. This chain links TRBV12-3 or TRBV12-4 with TRBJ2-2, with unresolved D. The CDR3 is 13 amino acids. The V end was cut by 7 bases, the J end by 7 bases, with 13 bases between.

CDR3 sequence: CASSQDPSGGSNEQFF. The CDR3 coding sequence is TGCGCCAGCAGCCAAGATCCAAGCGGGGGGAGCAATGAGCAGTTCTTC. This chain connects TRBV4-1 to TRBJ2-1; 9 nucleotides line up with TRBD2. This CDR3 comprises 16 residues. The J segment lost 6 bases and the V segment lost 0 bases, leaving 6 bases of the junction unmatched. Looked up from germline, CDR1 is MGHRA and CDR2 is YSYEKL.

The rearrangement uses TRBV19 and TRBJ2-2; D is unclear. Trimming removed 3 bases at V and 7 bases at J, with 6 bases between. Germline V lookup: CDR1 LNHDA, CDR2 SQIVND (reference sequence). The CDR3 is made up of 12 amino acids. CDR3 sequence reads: CASSMAGGELFF. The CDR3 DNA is TGTGCCAGTAGTATGGCCGGCGGGGAGCTGTTTTTT.

CDR3 nucleotides: TGTGCCTGGGCCCTTAAAGGCAATCAGCCCCAGCATTTT. This codes for CAWALKGNQPQHF. The chain combines TRBV30 with TRBJ1-5; D gene ambiguous. Per the germline V gene, CDR1 is GTSNPN and CDR2 is SVGIG (reference sequence). CDR3 length: 13 residues. V was shortened by 5 bases and J by 2 bases, with 10 bases between the two germline ends.